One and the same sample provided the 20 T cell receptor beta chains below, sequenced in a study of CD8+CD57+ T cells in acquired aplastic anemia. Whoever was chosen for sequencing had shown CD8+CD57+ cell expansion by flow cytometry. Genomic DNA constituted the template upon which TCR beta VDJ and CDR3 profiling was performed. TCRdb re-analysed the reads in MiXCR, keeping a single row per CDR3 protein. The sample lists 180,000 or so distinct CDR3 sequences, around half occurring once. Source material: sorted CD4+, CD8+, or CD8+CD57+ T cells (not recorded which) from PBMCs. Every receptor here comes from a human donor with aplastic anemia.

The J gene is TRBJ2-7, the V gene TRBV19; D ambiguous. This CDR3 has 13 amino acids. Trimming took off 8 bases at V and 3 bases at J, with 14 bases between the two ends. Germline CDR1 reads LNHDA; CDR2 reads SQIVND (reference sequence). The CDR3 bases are TGTGCCAGTTCGCCAGCTCTTGGCTACGAGCAGTACTTC. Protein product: CASSPALGYEQYF.

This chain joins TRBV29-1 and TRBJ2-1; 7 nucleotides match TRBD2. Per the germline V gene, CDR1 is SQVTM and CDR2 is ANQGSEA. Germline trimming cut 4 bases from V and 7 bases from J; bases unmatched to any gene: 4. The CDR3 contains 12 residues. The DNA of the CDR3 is TGCAGCGTTGGGGAGGGGCGGAATGAGCAGTTCTTC. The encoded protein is CSVGEGRNEQFF.

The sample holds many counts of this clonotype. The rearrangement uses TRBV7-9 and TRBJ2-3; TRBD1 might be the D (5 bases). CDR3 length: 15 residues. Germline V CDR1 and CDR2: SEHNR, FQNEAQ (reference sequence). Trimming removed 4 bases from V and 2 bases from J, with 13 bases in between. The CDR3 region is CASSSGSLDTDTQYF. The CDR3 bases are TGTGCCAGCAGCTCAGGGTCCTTAGACACAGATACGCAGTATTTT.

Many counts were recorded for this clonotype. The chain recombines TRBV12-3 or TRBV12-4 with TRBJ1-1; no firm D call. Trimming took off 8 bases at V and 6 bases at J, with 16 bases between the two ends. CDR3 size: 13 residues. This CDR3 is CASGRLGGAEAFF. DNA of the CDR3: TGTGCCAGCGGGAGGCTTGGAGGCGCTGAAGCTTTCTTT.

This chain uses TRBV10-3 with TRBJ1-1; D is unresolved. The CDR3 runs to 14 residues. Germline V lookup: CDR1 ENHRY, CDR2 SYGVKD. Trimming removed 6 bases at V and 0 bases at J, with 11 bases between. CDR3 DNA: TGTGCCATCAGGGCGGGCAGCATGAACACTGAAGCTTTCTTT. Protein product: CAIRAGSMNTEAFF.

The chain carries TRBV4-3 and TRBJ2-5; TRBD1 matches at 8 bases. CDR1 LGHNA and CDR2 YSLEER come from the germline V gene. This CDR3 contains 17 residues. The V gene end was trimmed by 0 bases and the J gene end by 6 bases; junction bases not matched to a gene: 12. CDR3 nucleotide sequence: TGCGCCAGCAGCCAAGAGAGGATCGGCCAGGGGGCGAAGACCCAGTACTTC. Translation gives CASSQERIGQGAKTQYF.

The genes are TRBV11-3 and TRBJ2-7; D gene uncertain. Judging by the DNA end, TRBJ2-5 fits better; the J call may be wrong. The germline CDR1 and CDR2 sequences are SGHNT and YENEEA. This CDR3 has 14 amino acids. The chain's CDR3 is CASSPWDGRETQYF. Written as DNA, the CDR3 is TGTGCCAGCAGCCCTTGGGATGGTCGGGAGACCCAGTACTTC.

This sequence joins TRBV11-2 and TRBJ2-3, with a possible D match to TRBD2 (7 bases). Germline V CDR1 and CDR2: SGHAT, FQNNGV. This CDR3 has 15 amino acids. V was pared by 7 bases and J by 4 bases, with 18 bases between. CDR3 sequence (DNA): TGTGCCAGCACCCTGGGGGGGCAGCGGGCAGATACGCAGTATTTT. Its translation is CASTLGGQRADTQYF. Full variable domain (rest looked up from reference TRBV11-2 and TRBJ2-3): EAGVAQSPRYKIIEKRQSVAFWCNPISGHATLYWYQQILGQGPKLLIQFQNNGVVDDSQLPKDRFSAERLKGVDSTLKIQPAKLEDSAVYLCASTLGGQRADTQYFGPGTRLTVL.

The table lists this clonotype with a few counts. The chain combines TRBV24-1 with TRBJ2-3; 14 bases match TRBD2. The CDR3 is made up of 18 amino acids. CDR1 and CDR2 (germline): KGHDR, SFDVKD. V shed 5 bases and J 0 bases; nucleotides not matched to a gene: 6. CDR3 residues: CATSGTSGRSTSTDTQYF. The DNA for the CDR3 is TGTGCCACCAGTGGGACTAGCGGGAGGTCAACTAGCACAGATACGCAGTATTTT.

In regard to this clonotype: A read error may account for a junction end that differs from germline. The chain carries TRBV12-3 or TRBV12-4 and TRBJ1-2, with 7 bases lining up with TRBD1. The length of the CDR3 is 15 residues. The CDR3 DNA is TGTGCCAGCAGCCTCAGACAGGGAAGGAACTGTGGCTACACCTTC. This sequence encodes CASSLRQGRNCGYTF.

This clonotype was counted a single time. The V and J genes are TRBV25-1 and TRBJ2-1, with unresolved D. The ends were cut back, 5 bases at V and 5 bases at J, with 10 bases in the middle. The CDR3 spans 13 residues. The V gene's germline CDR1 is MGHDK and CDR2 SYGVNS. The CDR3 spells CASSLVYNNEQFF. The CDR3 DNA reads TGTGCCAGCAGTTTAGTATATAACAATGAGCAGTTCTTC.

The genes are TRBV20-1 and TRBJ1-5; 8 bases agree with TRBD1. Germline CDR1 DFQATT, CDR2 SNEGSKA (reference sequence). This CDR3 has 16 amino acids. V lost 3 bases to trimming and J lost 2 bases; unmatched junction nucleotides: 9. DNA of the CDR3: TGCAGTGCTAGTCTTCAGGGGGCGCTTGGCAATCAGCCCCAGCATTTT. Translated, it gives CSASLQGALGNQPQHF.

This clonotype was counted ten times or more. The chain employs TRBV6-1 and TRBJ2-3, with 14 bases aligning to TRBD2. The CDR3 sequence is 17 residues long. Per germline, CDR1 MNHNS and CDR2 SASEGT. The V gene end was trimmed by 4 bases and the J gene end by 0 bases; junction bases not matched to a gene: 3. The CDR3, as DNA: TGTGCCAGCAGTGGGACTAGCGGGAGGCCTAGCACAGATACGCAGTATTTT. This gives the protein CASSGTSGRPSTDTQYF.

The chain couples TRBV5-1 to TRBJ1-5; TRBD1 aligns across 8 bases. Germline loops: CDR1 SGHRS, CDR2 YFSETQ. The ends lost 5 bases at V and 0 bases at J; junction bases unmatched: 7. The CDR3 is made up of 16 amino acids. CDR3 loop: CASSSGQVSSNQPQHF. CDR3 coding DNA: TGCGCCAGCAGTTCGGGACAGGTAAGTAGCAATCAGCCCCAGCATTTT.

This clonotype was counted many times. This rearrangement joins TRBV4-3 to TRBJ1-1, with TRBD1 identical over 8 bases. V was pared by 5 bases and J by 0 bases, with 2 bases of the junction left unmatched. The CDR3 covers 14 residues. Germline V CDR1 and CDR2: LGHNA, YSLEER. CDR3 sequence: CASSADRVNTEAFF. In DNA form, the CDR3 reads TGCGCCAGCAGCGCGGACAGGGTGAACACTGAAGCTTTCTTT.

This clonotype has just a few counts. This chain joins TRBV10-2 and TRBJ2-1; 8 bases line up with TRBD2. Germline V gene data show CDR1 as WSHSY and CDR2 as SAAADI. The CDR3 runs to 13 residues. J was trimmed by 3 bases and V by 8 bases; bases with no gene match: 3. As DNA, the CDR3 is TGCGCCAGCGGGGGACTAGACTACAATGAGCAGTTCTTC. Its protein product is CASGGLDYNEQFF.

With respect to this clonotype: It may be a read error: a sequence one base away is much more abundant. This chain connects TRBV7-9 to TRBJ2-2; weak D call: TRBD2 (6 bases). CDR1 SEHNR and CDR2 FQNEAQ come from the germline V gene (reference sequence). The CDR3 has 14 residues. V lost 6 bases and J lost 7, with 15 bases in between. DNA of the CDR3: TGTGCCAGCAGAACGTCGCTGGAGGGCGGGGAGCTGTTTTTT. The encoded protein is CASRTSLEGGELFF.

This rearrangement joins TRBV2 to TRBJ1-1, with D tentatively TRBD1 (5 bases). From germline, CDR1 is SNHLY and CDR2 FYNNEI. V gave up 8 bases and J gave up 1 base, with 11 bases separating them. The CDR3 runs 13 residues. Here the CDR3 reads CASLQVPNTEAFF. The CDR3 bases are TGTGCCAGCTTACAGGTCCCGAACACTGAAGCTTTCTTT.

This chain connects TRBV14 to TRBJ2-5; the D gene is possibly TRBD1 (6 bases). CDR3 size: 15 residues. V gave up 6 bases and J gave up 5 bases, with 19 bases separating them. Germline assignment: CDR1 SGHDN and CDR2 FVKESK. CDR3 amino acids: CASRPTGLDGETQYF. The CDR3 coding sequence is TGTGCCAGCAGGCCCACAGGGTTGGATGGGGAGACCCAGTACTTC. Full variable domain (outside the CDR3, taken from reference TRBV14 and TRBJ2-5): EAGVTQFPSHSVIEKGQTVTLRCDPISGHDNLYWYRRVMGKEIKFLLHFVKESKQDESGMPNNRFLAERTGGTYSTLKVQPAELEDSGVYFCASRPTGLDGETQYFGPGTRLLVL.

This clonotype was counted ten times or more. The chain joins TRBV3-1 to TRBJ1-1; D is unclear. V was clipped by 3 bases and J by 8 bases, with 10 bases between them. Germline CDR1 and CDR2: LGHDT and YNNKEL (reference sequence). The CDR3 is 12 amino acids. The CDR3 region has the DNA TGTGCCAGCAGCCACGCCCGAAGCGAAGCTTTCTTT. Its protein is CASSHARSEAFF. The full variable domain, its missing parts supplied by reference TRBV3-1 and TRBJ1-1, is DTAVSQTPKYLVTQMGNDKSIKCEQNLGHDTMYWYKQDSKKFLKIMFSYNNKELIINETVPNRFSPKSPDKAHLNLHINSLELGDSAVYFCASSHARSEAFFGQGTRLTVV.